A single sample is the source of the 31 T cell receptor beta chains below, sequenced in a study of blood T cell repertoires in COVID-19. The table came from immunoSEQ multiplex PCR; TCRdb's copy has only in-frame clones and leaves some out. The data contain 80,000 to 100,000 clones, 80% of them singletons. Sequencing was carried out using peripheral blood. Source of these receptors: a man in his fifties or sixties who had recovered from COVID-19.

V is TRBV4-1 and J is TRBJ1-2, with 7 bases lining up with TRBD1. Per germline, CDR1 MGHRA and CDR2 YSYEKL. The CDR3 has 14 residues. The V gene end was trimmed by 1 base and the J gene end by 4 bases; junction bases not matched to a gene: 3. CDR3 sequence (DNA): TGCGCCAGCAGCCAAGGCCCAGGGGGCTATGGCTACACCTTC. Amino acid sequence: CASSQGPGGYGYTF.

The rearrangement joins TRBV5-1 to TRBJ2-3; 13 bases are shared with TRBD2. V shed 4 bases, J shed 0 bases, and the junction held 5 bases outside the gene matches. Germline CDR1 reads SGHRS; CDR2 reads YFSETQ. The CDR3 consists of 17 residues. Written as DNA, the CDR3 is TGCGCCAGCAGCCAACGGACTAGCGGGGGTAGCACAGATACGCAGTATTTT. This sequence encodes CASSQRTSGGSTDTQYF.

Remarks on this clone: Since the CDR3 does not end with the conserved phenylalanine or tryptophan, this likely comes from a read error. It is unclear where the CDR3 begins or ends on the DNA, so no DNA is shown, and the CDR3 is as TCRdb lists it. This chain links TRBV5-6 with TRBJ1-1; TRBD1 is the table's D call, not checked against the DNA. Looked up from germline, CDR1 is SGHDT and CDR2 is YYEEEE. The CDR3 is 12 residues long, counting both termini. CDR3 amino acids: CASSLGTGGEKI.

The chain couples TRBV3-1 (or the pseudogene TRBV3-2) to TRBJ1-4; no firm D call. This CDR3 comprises 12 residues. Germline V gene lookup returns CDR1 LGHDT and CDR2 YNNKEL (reference sequence). Trimming took 8 bases from V and 8 from J, leaving 12 bases between them. The CDR3 DNA follows: TGTGCCAGCTCGGAAGGCGGGGAAAAACTGTTTTTT. As protein: CASSEGGEKLFF.

V usage is TRBV10-3 and J usage is TRBJ1-2; 8 bases map to TRBD1. J gave up 3 bases and V 6 bases, and 0 bases lay outside the gene matches. This CDR3 spans 12 amino acids. Germline CDR1 ENHRY, CDR2 SYGVKD. The chain's CDR3 is CAIRDRDYGYTF. CDR3 coding DNA: TGTGCCATCAGGGACAGGGACTATGGCTACACCTTC.

V and J are TRBV24-1 and TRBJ2-5; 8 nucleotides match TRBD1. The CDR3 is 13 amino acids. J lost 3 bases, V lost 6 bases, and 2 bases had no gene match. Germline V gene lookup returns CDR1 KGHDR and CDR2 SFDVKD. DNA of the CDR3: TGTGCCACCAGTCAGACAGGGGAAGAGACCCAGTACTTC. This translates into CATSQTGEETQYF.

This clone has ten or more counts. The chain links TRBV21-1 to TRBJ1-3; the listed D gene, TRBD1, was not tested against the DNA. TRBV21-1 is a recognized pseudogene. This CDR3 contains 18 residues. CDR3 protein: CASSKVSPLSGSGNTIYF. Written as DNA, the CDR3 is TGTGCCAGCAGCAAAGTAAGCCCCCTCTCAGGCTCTGGAAACACCATATATTTT.

The genes are TRBV7-2 and TRBJ2-2; TRBD2 matches at 14 bases. The J segment lost 10 bases and the V segment lost 5 bases, leaving 9 bases of the junction unmatched. CDR1 is SGHTA and CDR2 is FQGNSA in the germline V gene. CDR3 length: 16 amino acids. The CDR3 sequence: CASSRGLAGVPEELFF. CDR3 DNA: TGTGCCAGCAGCAGGGGACTAGCGGGAGTTCCCGAGGAGCTGTTTTTT.

The V gene is TRBV25-1, the J gene TRBJ2-5; 10 bases agree with TRBD1. J lost 4 bases, V lost 1 base, and 3 bases had no gene match. Germline V gene lookup returns CDR1 MGHDK and CDR2 SYGVNS. The CDR3 loop spans 15 amino acids. For the CDR3, the DNA is TGTGCCAGCAGTGAATGGGACAGGGGTTCAGAGACCCAGTACTTC. Translated, it gives CASSEWDRGSETQYF. Supplemented by reference TRBV25-1 and TRBJ2-5, the full variable domain reads EADIYQTPRYLVIGTGKKITLECSQTMGHDKMYWYQQDPGMELHLIHYSYGVNSTEKGDLSSESTVSRIRTEHFPLTLESARPSHTSQYLCASSEWDRGSETQYFGPGTRLLVL.

The chain combines TRBV6-5 with TRBJ1-1; TRBD1 agrees at 7 bases. Unmatched junction bases numbered 5, after V lost 6 bases and J lost 1 base. Germline V gives CDR1 MNHEY, CDR2 SVGAGI. This CDR3 is 14 amino acids long. The DNA of the CDR3 is TGTGCCAGCAGAAAACAGGGGAGGAACACTGAAGCTTTCTTT. This codes for CASRKQGRNTEAFF.

This clone appeared a few times. The chain is built from TRBV6-1 and TRBJ1-2; a possible D gene is TRBD1 (5 bases). Trimming removed 2 bases at V and 4 bases at J, with 14 bases between. The V gene's germline CDR1 is MNHNS and CDR2 SASEGT. The CDR3 sequence is 15 residues long. CDR3 protein: CASSERGSVLYGYTF. CDR3 DNA sequence: TGTGCCAGCAGTGAAAGGGGCAGCGTCCTCTATGGCTACACCTTC.

V is TRBV7-7 and J is TRBJ1-1; D remains unclear. The V end was cut by 5 bases, the J end by 1 base, with 8 bases between. Looked up from germline, CDR1 is SSHAT and CDR2 is FNYEAQ (reference sequence). The CDR3 sequence is 13 residues long. CDR3 nucleotides: TGTGCCAGCAGCGCCAACAGGAACACTGAAGCTTTCTTT. This gives the protein CASSANRNTEAFF. The variable domain in full, with the rest retrieved from reference TRBV7-7 and TRBJ1-1, is GAGVSQSPRYKVTKRGQDVTLRCDPISSHATLYWYQQALGQGPEFLTYFNYEAQPDKSGLPSDRFSAERPEGSISTLTIQRTEQRDSAMYRCASSANRNTEAFFGQGTRLTVV.

This clone was recorded at least ten times. The rearrangement uses TRBV3-1 (or the pseudogene TRBV3-2) and TRBJ2-7, with D unresolved. The length of the CDR3 is 14 residues. Between the trimmed V and J ends, which lost 3 bases and 1 base, there was a span of 10 bases. Germline-derived CDR1 and CDR2 are LGHDT and YNNKEL (reference sequence). The CDR3 DNA follows: TGTGCCAGCAGCCAGACTTTTACTTCCTACGAGCAGTACTTC. It specifies CASSQTFTSYEQYF.

Of note for this clone: A junction end diverges from the germline sequence, so it may reflect a read error. This chain joins TRBV11-2 and TRBJ2-1, with 10 bases that match TRBD2. Germline CDR1 is SGHAT and CDR2 is FQNNGV. This CDR3 is built from 15 residues. CDR3 sequence: CASSLERGGGYEQFF. DNA of the CDR3: TGTGCCAGCAGCCTAGAGCGGGGGGGAGGGTATGAGCAGTTCTTC.

The chain uses TRBV19 and TRBJ2-3; tentatively, D is TRBD2 (7 bases). From germline, CDR1 is LNHDA and CDR2 SQIVND (reference sequence). Trimming removed 5 bases at V and 1 base at J, with 16 bases between. This CDR3 has 16 amino acids. The CDR3 DNA reads TGTGCCAGTAGTCTGAGGGGGGGTTTAGGCACAGATACGCAGTATTTT. The encoded protein is CASSLRGGLGTDTQYF.

The chain carries TRBV5-1 and TRBJ2-5; D unclear. The CDR3 has 14 residues. In germline, CDR1 is SGHRS, CDR2 YFSETQ. V was cut by 0 bases and J by 5 bases, with 11 bases left in between. CDR3 sequence: CASSLANSRETQYF. The CDR3 nucleotides read TGCGCCAGCAGCTTGGCCAACAGTAGGGAGACCCAGTACTTC.

This chain joins TRBV7-3 and TRBJ1-1, with D possibly TRBD1 on 5 matching bases. CDR3 length equals 16 residues. The V gene's germline CDR1 is SGHTA and CDR2 FQGTGA. Trimming took 5 bases from V and 5 from J, leaving 21 bases between them. CDR3 region: CASSPGVGFLRTEAFF. In nucleotides, the CDR3 is TGTGCCAGCAGCCCGGGGGTAGGGTTTTTGAGAACTGAAGCTTTCTTT.

This clone was counted between two and nine times. V and J are TRBV15 and TRBJ2-7; tentative D call: TRBD1 (5 bases). From germline, CDR1 is LNHNV and CDR2 YYDKDF (reference sequence). CDR3 length: 12 amino acids. V gave up 2 bases and J gave up 3 bases, with 5 bases separating them. The CDR3 reads CATSRQGYEQYF. The CDR3 region has the DNA TGTGCCACCAGCAGACAGGGCTACGAGCAGTACTTC.

This CDR3 reads CASITPRGSDTEAFF. CDR3 in DNA: TGTGCCAGTATTACTCCCAGGGGCTCGGACACTGAAGCTTTCTTT. The chain recombines TRBV19 with TRBJ1-1; tentative D call: TRBD1 (6 bases). The CDR3 has 15 amino acids. Germline-derived CDR1 and CDR2 are LNHDA and SQIVND (reference sequence). V lost 7 bases to trimming and J lost 3 bases, with 18 bases between them.

J is TRBJ2-1 and V is TRBV5-6; 12 bases map to TRBD1. Trimming took 4 bases from V and 8 from J; bases not matched to a gene: 10. The CDR3 length is 16 residues. Germline V gene lookup returns CDR1 SGHDT and CDR2 YYEEEE. The CDR3 DNA reads as TGTGCCAGCAGCCTTAGGTCCGGGACAGGGGGCTATGAGCAGTTCTTC. Translating gives CASSLRSGTGGYEQFF. Full variable domain (remainder filled in from reference TRBV5-6 and TRBJ2-1): DAGVTQSPTHLIKTRGQQVTLRCSPKSGHDTVSWYQQALGQGPQFIFQYYEEEERQRGNFPDRFSGHQFPNYSSELNVNALLLGDSALYLCASSLRSGTGGYEQFFGPGTRLTVL.

This clone was observed a few times. This chain connects TRBV6-4 to TRBJ2-1, with 12 bases that match TRBD2. Trimming cost V 6 bases and J 3 bases; bases outside gene matches: 3. Per the germline V gene, CDR1 is MRHNA and CDR2 is SNTAGT. The CDR3 consists of 15 residues. The CDR3 here is CASSRTSGDYNEQFF. The CDR3 coding sequence is TGTGCCAGCAGCCGGACTAGCGGGGACTACAATGAGCAGTTCTTC.

This clone was counted between two and nine times. J is TRBJ2-1 and V is TRBV11-2, with a tentative D call TRBD2 (6 bases). This CDR3 is built from 17 residues. Germline V CDR1 and CDR2: SGHAT, FQNNGV. Deletions cut 1 base from V and 7 bases from J, with 20 bases between. DNA of the CDR3: TGTGCCAGCAGCTTAGGCCGACGGGAGTCTGAGTCAAATGAGCAGTTCTTC. Its protein product is CASSLGRRESESNEQFF.

The rearrangement joins TRBV9 to TRBJ2-5, with D perhaps matching TRBD1 (5 bases). Germline V gives CDR1 SGDLS, CDR2 YYNGEE. The CDR3 consists of 15 residues. V gave up 0 bases and J gave up 3 bases, with 12 bases separating them. CDR3 DNA: TGTGCCAGCAGCGTAGATAGGGGTTTCGAAGAGACCCAGTACTTC. Its protein product is CASSVDRGFEETQYF.

This rearrangement joins TRBV2 to TRBJ2-7; 8 bases line up with TRBD2. The CDR3 consists of 12 residues. Germline assignment: CDR1 SNHLY and CDR2 FYNNEI. The junction had 4 bases not matched to a gene; V was cut back by 8 bases and J by 4 bases. The CDR3 DNA follows: TGTGCCAGCTTCGGGGGGGCGTACGAGCAGTACTTC. Protein product: CASFGGAYEQYF.

This clone was observed a few times. The J gene is TRBJ2-3, the V gene TRBV7-2; TRBD2 is a possible D gene (6 bases). Deletions cut 6 bases from V and 2 bases from J, with 9 bases between. This CDR3 has 13 amino acids. In germline, CDR1 is SGHTA, CDR2 FQGNSA. CDR3 sequence reads: CASRGLSTDTQYF. The CDR3 DNA follows: TGTGCCAGCAGGGGACTTTCCACAGATACGCAGTATTTT.

The chain employs TRBV19 and TRBJ2-2, with TRBD2 matching over 8 bases. The germline gives CDR1 LNHDA, CDR2 SQIVND (reference sequence). V lost 3 bases to trimming and J lost 8 bases; unmatched junction nucleotides: 14. This CDR3 comprises 17 residues. The CDR3 loop is CASSISLTSAKWGELFF. The CDR3 coding sequence is TGTGCCAGTAGTATCTCCCTGACTAGCGCAAAGTGGGGGGAGCTGTTTTTT. Full variable domain (rest looked up from reference TRBV19 and TRBJ2-2): DGGITQSPKYLFRKEGQNVTLSCEQNLNHDAMYWYRQDPGQGLRLIYYSQIVNDFQKGDIAEGYSVSREKKESFPLTVTSAQKNPTAFYLCASSISLTSAKWGELFFGEGSRLTVL.

This chain links TRBV6-2 or TRBV6-3 with TRBJ1-2, with D perhaps matching TRBD1 (6 bases). V was trimmed by 6 bases and J by 3 bases, leaving 14 bases between them. The length of the CDR3 is 14 residues. Germline-derived CDR1 and CDR2 are MNHEY and SVGEGT. CDR3 region: CASSPGGADYGYTF. As DNA, the CDR3 is TGTGCCAGCAGCCCCGGGGGGGCCGACTATGGCTACACCTTC.

The chain combines TRBV7-2 with TRBJ2-2; 9 nucleotides line up with TRBD2. Germline V CDR1 and CDR2: SGHTA, FQGNSA. J was trimmed by 7 bases and V by 5 bases; bases with no gene match: 8. The CDR3 consists of 15 residues. CDR3 amino acids: CASSDLSGSGGELFF. CDR3 nucleotide sequence: TGTGCCAGCAGCGACCTTAGCGGGAGTGGCGGGGAGCTGTTTTTT.

J is TRBJ2-7 and V is TRBV11-2; maybe TRBD1 (5 bases). This CDR3 spans 16 amino acids. V was pared by 0 bases and J by 2 bases, with 14 bases between. Germline V lookup: CDR1 SGHAT, CDR2 FQNNGV. The CDR3 DNA sequence: TGTGCCAGCAGCTTAGACATTGACAGCGCAACCTACGAGCAGTACTTC. Translation: CASSLDIDSATYEQYF.

V usage is TRBV5-4 and J usage is TRBJ2-3; D is undetermined. V shed 0 bases and J shed 2 bases, with 7 bases lying between them. The CDR3 covers 14 residues. Germline loops: CDR1 SGHNT, CDR2 YYREEE (reference sequence). The CDR3, as DNA: TGTGCCAGCAGCTTGGGGCCAGACACAGATACGCAGTATTTT. Translation: CASSLGPDTDTQYF.

V and J are TRBV7-9 and TRBJ2-5; 10 bases map to TRBD1. J was trimmed by 5 bases and V by 3 bases; bases with no gene match: 9. The CDR3 runs to 16 residues. Per germline, CDR1 SEHNR and CDR2 FQNEAQ (reference sequence). CDR3 region: CASSLTGGDLFETQYF. The CDR3 nucleotides are TGTGCCAGCAGCTTGACAGGGGGCGATCTCTTTGAGACCCAGTACTTC.